A selection of T cell receptor beta chains follows, all from one sample in a study of blood T cell repertoires in COVID-19. Assay: immunoSEQ multiplex PCR; the TCRdb copy retains only in-frame clones and omits some. The sample includes about 310,000 clones, 70% to 90% of them seen just once. The sequencing input was PBMCs or T cells enriched from blood (not recorded which). Receptors were obtained from a man aged 25 to 40 who had recovered from COVID-19. CDR3s include the opening cysteine and the closing phenylalanine or tryptophan. The D gene is left open where the match is weak. The size field is filled for only some rows; it gives once, few, many or a size class.

J | D | V | size | DNA | CDR3
TRBJ2-7 | TRBD1 | TRBV5-1 | NA | TGCGCCAGCAGCCCGGGACAGGGGATCTACGAGCAGTACTTC | CASSPGQGIYEQYF
TRBJ1-4 | TRBD1 | TRBV5-1 | NA | TGCGCCAGCGCGTCCTCGGGACAGATTAATGAAAAACTGTTTTTT | CASASSGQINEKLFF
TRBJ1-6 | NA | TRBV9 | NA | TGTGCCAGCAGCGTCCGGGAGGGAAATTCACCCCTCCACTTT | CASSVREGNSPLHF
TRBJ1-1 | NA | TRBV11-2 | NA | TGTGCCAGCAGCTTAGAGGCAGGGAGGTCCACTGAAGCTTTCTTT | CASSLEAGRSTEAFF
TRBJ2-7 | NA | TRBV6-2/TRBV6-3 | NA | TGTGCCAGCAGTTACAAGGGGGGGATCTACGAGCAGTACTTC | CASSYKGGIYEQYF
TRBJ1-5 | NA | TRBV30 | NA | TGTGCCTGGAGTATAGGCGGGGATCAGCCCCAGCATTTT | CAWSIGGDQPQHF
TRBJ1-3 | NA | TRBV5-8 | NA | TGTGCCAGCAGCCCCCGGGGGATAAACTCTGGAAACACCATATATTTT | CASSPRGINSGNTIYF
TRBJ2-5 | TRBD2 | TRBV6-2/TRBV6-3 | NA | TGTGCCAGCAGTTACTGGGATTGGATGGGGGACTACCACTTC | CASSYWDWMGDYHF
TRBJ2-1 | TRBD2 | TRBV12-5 | NA | TGTGCTAGTGGTGTTAGCGGGGGACCCTACAATGAGCAGTTCTTC | CASGVSGGPYNEQFF
TRBJ1-5 | NA | TRBV2 | NA | TGTGCCAGCCTCCCGGAGGTAAATCAGCCCCAGCATTTT | CASLPEVNQPQHF
TRBJ1-5 | NA | TRBV30 | NA | TGTGCCTGGAGTGTATCCCCTAATCAGCCCCAGCATTTT | CAWSVSPNQPQHF
TRBJ1-6 | TRBD1 | TRBV7-2 | NA | TGTGCCAGTGACTCCGGGACAGGGAATTCACCCCTCCACTTT | CASDSGTGNSPLHF
TRBJ1-1 | NA | TRBV29-1 | NA | TGCAGCGTGTTTAAGGGGGGGATGAACACTGAAGCTTTCTTT | CSVFKGGMNTEAFF
TRBJ2-4 | NA | TRBV7-8 | NA | TGTGCCAGCAGCATTACGCGGCGTCCCCAAAACATTCAGTACTTC | CASSITRRPQNIQYF
TRBJ2-1 | NA | TRBV27 | NA | TGTGCCAGCAGGAGGACACTCAGCTCCTACAATGAGCAGTTCTTC | CASRRTLSSYNEQFF
TRBJ1-1 | NA | TRBV24-1 | once | TGTGCCACCAGTGACCCCGGGAGGCGTGAAGCTTTCTTT | CATSDPGRREAFF